This T cell receptor beta chain was found in a study of cytomegalovirus exposure and HLA in healthy donors. Broader study findings: An analysis that was carried out later associated some 17,000 TCR beta sequences with HLA alleles at 0.05 false discovery rate. The number of N-insertions in an Asian-associated ancestry cluster was reportedly below the approximately 700-donor mean in a later analysis. Accounts indicate the classifier identified cytomegalovirus status with strong specificity and sensitivity.

Regarding this clone: Its antigen is unknown.

13 Jbeta primers and 60 Vbeta primers were used for the PCR. Clones were sequenced by immunoSEQ multiplex PCR, and TCRdb holds only the in-frame ones, with some missing. The sample yields over 150,000 clones, approximately 72% seen once. The V gene's germline CDR1 is SGDLS and CDR2 YYNGEE. Trimming left V 5 bases short and J 6 bases short, with 15 bases between. The CDR3 is 14 amino acids. Sequenced material: PBMCs. The TCR comes from a young man in good health and CMV-seronegative. The V call is TRBV9, the J call TRBJ1-5; D not resolved. The CDR3, as DNA: TGTGCCAGCAGTGAATTCGGGGAAAGTCAGCCCCAGCATTTT. Amino acid sequence: CASSEFGESQPQHF.